The TCR beta chain under discussion was sequenced for a study of neurological immune-mediated disorders. Germline-derived CDR1 and CDR2 are LNHNV and YYDKDF (reference sequence). V dropped 0 bases and J dropped 0 bases, with 6 bases sitting between them. CDR3 size: 16 residues. Every sequencing run drew on 15-18 subjects and yielded over 190 million TCR-beta sequences. From the 5' RACE reads, TCRdb called clonotypes with MiXCR, one entry per CDR3 protein. The sample includes about 66,000 distinct CDR3 sequences, 4.5% to 5.5% of them seen just once. By proportion, this clonotype is medium-sized. The source material was PBMCs. The chain has TRBV15 and TRBJ2-6; D may be TRBD2 (5 bases). The receptor was isolated from a woman aged 65 to 85 with multiple sclerosis. CDR3 bases: TGTGCCACCAGCAGAGATCGGGGCTCTGGGGCCAACGTCCTGACTTTC. Its protein product is CATSRDRGSGANVLTF. Full variable domain (rest looked up from reference TRBV15 and TRBJ2-6): DAMVIQNPRYQVTQFGKPVTLSCSQTLNHNVMYWYQQKSSQAPKLLFHYYDKDFNNEADTPDNFQSRRPNTSFCFLDIRSPGLGDTAMYLCATSRDRGSGANVLTFGAGSRLTVL.